This TCR beta chain was recorded in a study of response to subunit inactivated influenza vaccine. TCRdb re-derived calls from the RT-PCR reads in MiXCR, one entry per CDR3 protein. The sample consists of approximately 570,000 distinct CDR3 sequences, 7.6% of them appearing once. This clonotype was detected ten times or more. The sequences come from PBMCs from blood, collected 23 months after vaccination. This receptor was obtained from a man aged 50 to 69 who received an inactivated influenza vaccine.

CDR3 DNA sequence: TGCGCCAGCAGCTTGGGCGACAGTTCCTCTGGGGCCAACGTCCTGACTTTC. Amino acids: CASSLGDSSSGANVLTF. The chain has TRBV5-1 and TRBJ2-6, with D perhaps TRBD1 (5 bases). Germline loops: CDR1 SGHRS, CDR2 YFSETQ. Between the trimmed V and J ends, which lost 0 bases and 0 bases, there was a span of 10 bases. This CDR3 spans 17 amino acids.